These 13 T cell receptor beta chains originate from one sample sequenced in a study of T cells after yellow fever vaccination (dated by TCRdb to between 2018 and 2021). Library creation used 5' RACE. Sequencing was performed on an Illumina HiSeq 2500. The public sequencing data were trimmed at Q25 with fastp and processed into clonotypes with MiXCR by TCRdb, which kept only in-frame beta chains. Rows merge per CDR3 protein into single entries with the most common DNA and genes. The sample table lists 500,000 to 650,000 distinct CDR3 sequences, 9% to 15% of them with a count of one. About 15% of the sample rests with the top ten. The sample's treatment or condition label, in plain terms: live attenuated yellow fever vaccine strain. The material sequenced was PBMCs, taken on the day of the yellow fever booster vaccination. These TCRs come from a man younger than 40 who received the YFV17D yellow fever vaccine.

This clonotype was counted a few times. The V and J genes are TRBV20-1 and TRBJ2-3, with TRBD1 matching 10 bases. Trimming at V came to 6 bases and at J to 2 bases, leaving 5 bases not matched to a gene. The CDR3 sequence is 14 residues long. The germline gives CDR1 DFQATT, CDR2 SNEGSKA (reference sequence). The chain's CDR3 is CSASGTGDTDTQYF. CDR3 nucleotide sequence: TGCAGTGCCTCCGGGACAGGGGACACAGATACGCAGTATTTT.

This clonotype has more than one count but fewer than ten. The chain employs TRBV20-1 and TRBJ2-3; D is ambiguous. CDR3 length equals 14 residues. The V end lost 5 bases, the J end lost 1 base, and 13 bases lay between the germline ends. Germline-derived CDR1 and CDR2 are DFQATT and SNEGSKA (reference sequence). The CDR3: CSALNPTRTDTQYF. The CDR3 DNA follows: TGCAGTGCTCTGAACCCGACTCGCACAGATACGCAGTATTTT.

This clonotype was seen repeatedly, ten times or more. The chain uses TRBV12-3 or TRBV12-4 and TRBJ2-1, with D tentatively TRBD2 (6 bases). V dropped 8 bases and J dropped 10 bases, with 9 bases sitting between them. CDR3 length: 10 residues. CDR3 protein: CASGGGEQFF. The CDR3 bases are TGTGCCAGCGGTGGAGGGGAGCAGTTCTTC.

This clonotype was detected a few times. The CDR3 is CASSSSGQGLVSGNTIYF. As DNA, the CDR3 is TGTGCCAGCTCTTCCTCGGGACAGGGCTTGGTTTCAGGAAACACCATATATTTT. The chain is built from TRBV18 and TRBJ1-3, with TRBD1 matching over 9 bases. CDR1 and CDR2 (germline): KGHSH, LQKENI. The CDR3 runs to 18 residues. Trimming at V came to 6 bases and at J to 4 bases, leaving 16 bases not matched to a gene.

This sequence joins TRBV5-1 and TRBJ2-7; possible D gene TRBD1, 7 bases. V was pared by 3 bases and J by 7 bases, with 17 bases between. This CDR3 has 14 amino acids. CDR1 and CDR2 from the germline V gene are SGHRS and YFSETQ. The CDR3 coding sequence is TGCGCCAGCAGCTCCCTAAGACAGGGAGGTGAGCAGTACTTC. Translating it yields CASSSLRQGGEQYF.

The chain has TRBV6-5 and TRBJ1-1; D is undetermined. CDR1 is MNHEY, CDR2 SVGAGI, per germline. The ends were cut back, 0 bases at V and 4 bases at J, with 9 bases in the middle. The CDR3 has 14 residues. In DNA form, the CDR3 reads TGTGCCAGCAGTTACTCTGTGAGGGCCACTGAAGCTTTCTTT. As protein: CASSYSVRATEAFF.

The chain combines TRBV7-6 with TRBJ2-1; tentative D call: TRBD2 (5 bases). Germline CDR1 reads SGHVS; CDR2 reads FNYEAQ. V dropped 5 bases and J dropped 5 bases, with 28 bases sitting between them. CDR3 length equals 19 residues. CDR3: CASSIPSHTTAEAHNEQFF. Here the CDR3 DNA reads TGTGCCAGCAGCATTCCCTCGCACACAACAGCGGAGGCTCACAATGAGCAGTTCTTC.

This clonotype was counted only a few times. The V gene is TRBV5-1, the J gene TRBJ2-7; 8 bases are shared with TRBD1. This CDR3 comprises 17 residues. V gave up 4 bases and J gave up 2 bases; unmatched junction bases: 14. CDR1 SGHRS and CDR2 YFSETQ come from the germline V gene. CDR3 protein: CASSRQGLSTDPYEQYF. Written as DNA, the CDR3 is TGCGCCAGCAGCCGACAGGGGCTAAGCACGGATCCCTACGAGCAGTACTTC.

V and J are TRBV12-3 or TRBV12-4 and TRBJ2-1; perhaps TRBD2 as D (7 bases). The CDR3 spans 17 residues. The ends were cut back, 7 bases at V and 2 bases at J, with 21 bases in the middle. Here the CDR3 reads CASIIGGGAVPYNEQFF. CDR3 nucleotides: TGTGCCAGCATCATAGGGGGGGGAGCAGTCCCCTACAATGAGCAGTTCTTC.

This CDR3 reads CASSIGQVNTEAFF. The CDR3 DNA reads TGTGCCAGCAGTATAGGACAGGTGAACACTGAAGCTTTCTTT. V usage is TRBV12-3 or TRBV12-4 and J usage is TRBJ1-1, with 7 nucleotides matching TRBD1. CDR3 length equals 14 residues. J was trimmed by 0 bases and V by 5 bases; bases with no gene match: 3.

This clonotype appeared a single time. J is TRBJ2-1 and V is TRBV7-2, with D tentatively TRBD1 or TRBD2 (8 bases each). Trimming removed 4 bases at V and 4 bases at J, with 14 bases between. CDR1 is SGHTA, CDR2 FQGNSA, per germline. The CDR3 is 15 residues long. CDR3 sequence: CASSSGGTGYNEQFF. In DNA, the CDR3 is TGTGCCAGCAGCTCGGGAGGGACAGGATACAATGAGCAGTTCTTC.

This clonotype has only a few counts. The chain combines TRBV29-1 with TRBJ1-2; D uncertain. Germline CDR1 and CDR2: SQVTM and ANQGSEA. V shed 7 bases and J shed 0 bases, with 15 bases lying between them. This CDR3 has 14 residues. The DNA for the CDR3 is TGCAGCGCCGAAGGCCATGAAACTAACTATGGCTACACCTTC. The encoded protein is CSAEGHETNYGYTF.

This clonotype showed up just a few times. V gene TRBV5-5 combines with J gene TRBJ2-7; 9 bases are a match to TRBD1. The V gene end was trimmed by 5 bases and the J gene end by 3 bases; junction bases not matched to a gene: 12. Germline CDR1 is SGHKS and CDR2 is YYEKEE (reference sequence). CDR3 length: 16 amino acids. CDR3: CASSSHGGQGGYEQYF. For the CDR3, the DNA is TGTGCCAGCAGTTCACACGGGGGACAGGGTGGCTACGAGCAGTACTTC.